One sample yielded the 12 T cell receptor beta chains listed below, sequenced in a study of shared clonotypes between healthy human individuals (dated by TCRdb to 2018 to 2020). Library method: the immunoSEQ multiplex PCR assay. TCRdb's version of the immuneACCESS table is confined to in-frame rearrangements and falls short of the full clone set. An unresolved V gene accounts for under half of the shortfall where checked; the remainder is of unknown origin. The sample table holds 90,000 to 150,000 clones, of which 68% were seen once. About 22% of the sample lies in the top ten. Specimen: memory CD8+ T cells sorted from blood. The sample's cell subset or site, from its label and the paper: CD45RO+ cells pooled with CCR7-negative TemRA cells. Receptors originate from a woman in her twenties or thirties in good health.

This chain uses TRBV27 with TRBJ2-7, with unresolved D. CDR1 MNHEY and CDR2 SMNVEV come from the germline V gene (reference sequence). The CDR3 runs to 15 residues. V dropped 5 bases and J dropped 2 bases, with 16 bases sitting between them. The CDR3 region has the DNA TGTGCCAGCAGTCCCTTTGCCTATCCGGCCTACGAGCAGTACTTC. This translates into CASSPFAYPAYEQYF.

A remark on this clone: Within the sample, other DNA sequences also encode this same CDR3. V and J are TRBV5-1 and TRBJ2-7; D not certain. CDR1 is SGHRS and CDR2 is YFSETQ in the germline V gene. CDR3 length: 13 amino acids. The V end lost 0 bases, the J end lost 0 bases, and 4 bases lay between the germline ends. The CDR3 loop reads CASSLGSSYEQYF. The CDR3 nucleotides read TGCGCCAGCAGCTTGGGCAGCTCCTACGAGCAGTACTTC. Using reference TRBV5-1 and TRBJ2-7 for the parts outside the CDR3, the full variable domain is KAGVTQTPRYLIKTRGQQVTLSCSPISGHRSVSWYQQTPGQGLQFLFEYFSETQRNKGNFPGRFSGRQFSNSRSEMNVSTLELGDSALYLCASSLGSSYEQYFGPGTRLTVT.

The chain joins TRBV4-1 to TRBJ2-3, with 7 bases matching TRBD1. Per the germline V gene, CDR1 is MGHRA and CDR2 is YSYEKL. Trimming cost V 2 bases and J 5 bases; bases outside gene matches: 4. This CDR3 comprises 14 residues. The CDR3 loop reads CASSQQGVEDTQYF. The DNA of the CDR3 is TGCGCCAGCAGCCAACAGGGGGTCGAAGATACGCAGTATTTT.

The chain couples TRBV10-3 to TRBJ2-7, with D unclear. V was trimmed by 0 bases and J by 3 bases, leaving 12 bases between them. This CDR3 is 15 amino acids long. Germline values: CDR1 ENHRY, CDR2 SYGVKD. The CDR3 is CAISESKTSYYEQYF. The CDR3 region has the DNA TGTGCCATCAGTGAGTCGAAGACGTCGTACTACGAGCAGTACTTC.

This clone showed up just a few times. The V call is TRBV14, the J call TRBJ2-2; D uncertain. CDR1 and CDR2 (germline): SGHDN, FVKESK. Trimming took off 3 bases at V and 2 bases at J, with 10 bases between the two ends. The CDR3 consists of 15 residues. CDR3 in DNA: TGTGCCAGCAGCCAGCTCAAGCGTAACACCGGGGAGCTGTTTTTT. Amino acids: CASSQLKRNTGELFF.

V is TRBV28 and J is TRBJ1-2; no firm D call. Trimming removed 5 bases from V and 1 base from J, with 14 bases in between. This CDR3 has 15 amino acids. The V gene's germline CDR1 is MDHEN and CDR2 SYDVKM. The CDR3 nucleotides are TGTGCCAGCAGTCCCTCGGGAGGGATTAACTATGGCTACACCTTC. It is translated as CASSPSGGINYGYTF.

J is TRBJ2-3 and V is TRBV25-1, with D perhaps TRBD2 (5 bases). Trimming took off 6 bases at V and 5 bases at J, with 21 bases between the two ends. Germline CDR1 is MGHDK and CDR2 is SYGVNS. This CDR3 contains 16 residues. Here the CDR3 DNA reads TGTGCCAGCAGGACTGGACCGGGAACCCTGGGAGATACGCAGTATTTT. Its protein product is CASRTGPGTLGDTQYF.

V and J are TRBV4-1 and TRBJ2-1; D remains ambiguous. Trimming pared 4 bases from V and 8 bases from J, leaving 9 bases between. This CDR3 is built from 12 residues. Germline CDR1 MGHRA, CDR2 YSYEKL. The CDR3: CASSPSGHEQFF. The CDR3 DNA follows: TGCGCCAGCAGCCCTTCCGGGCATGAGCAGTTCTTC.

This clone was seen a handful of times. This chain connects TRBV27 to TRBJ2-1; 8 nucleotides align to TRBD2. The CDR3 is 14 residues long. Looked up from germline, CDR1 is MNHEY and CDR2 is SMNVEV (reference sequence). V shed 4 bases, J shed 6 bases, and the junction held 5 bases outside the gene matches. CDR3: CASSSLAALNEQFF. In DNA, the CDR3 is TGTGCCAGCAGTTCACTAGCGGCACTCAATGAGCAGTTCTTC.

The rearrangement links TRBV6-1 to TRBJ2-1; TRBD2 matches 12 bases. The V gene end was trimmed by 8 bases and the J gene end by 13 bases; junction bases not matched to a gene: 15. Germline V gene data show CDR1 as MNHNS and CDR2 as SASEGT. The CDR3 sequence is 15 residues long. In DNA form, the CDR3 reads TGTGCCAGCGGAGGACTAGCGGGACGCGGGGGGCTCCAGTTCTTC. Protein: CASGGLAGRGGLQFF.

This clone was seen only once. This rearrangement joins TRBV15 to TRBJ2-1, with 9 bases matching TRBD2. After removal of 0 bases from V and 3 bases from J, the junction contained 9 bases not matched to a gene. CDR1 is LNHNV, CDR2 YYDKDF, per germline (reference sequence). This CDR3 is built from 18 residues. The CDR3 spells CATSRDGGSGSLYNEQFF. Here the CDR3 DNA reads TGTGCCACCAGCAGAGATGGTGGTAGCGGGAGCCTCTACAATGAGCAGTTCTTC.

This clone was counted only a few times. This chain joins TRBV4-1 and TRBJ1-4, with no clear D. The CDR3 runs 16 residues. CDR1 is MGHRA, CDR2 YSYEKL, per germline. Trimming shortened V by 2 bases and J by 7 bases, and 17 bases separated the two germline ends. CDR3 region: CASSQSTGSGPEKLFF. The CDR3 nucleotides are TGCGCCAGCAGCCAATCGACCGGGTCCGGGCCTGAAAAACTGTTTTTT.